This entry lists 14 T cell receptor beta chains sequenced from one sample in a study of cytomegalovirus exposure and HLA in healthy donors. PCR employed 60 Vbeta and 13 Jbeta primers. Method: immunoSEQ multiplex PCR; TCRdb's copy keeps in-frame clones and lacks some. The table includes over 150,000 clones, around four fifths detected once. What was sequenced was PBMCs. These receptors originate from a woman aged 30 to 39 in good health and CMV-seropositive.

The rearrangement joins TRBV5-1 to TRBJ2-3; 10 bases line up with TRBD2. Germline values: CDR1 SGHRS, CDR2 YFSETQ. The V and J ends lost 2 bases and 5 bases, in that order; junction bases with no gene match: 8. CDR3 size: 16 residues. CDR3 sequence: CASSFGLAGAVDTQYF. The CDR3 bases are TGCGCCAGCAGCTTTGGCCTAGCGGGAGCGGTAGATACGCAGTATTTT.

The V and J genes are TRBV25-1 and TRBJ2-7; TRBD1 might be the D (5 bases). Trimming pared 6 bases from V and 0 bases from J, leaving 12 bases between. The CDR3 totals 14 residues. Germline V CDR1 and CDR2: MGHDK, SYGVNS. In DNA form, the CDR3 reads TGTGCCAGCAGGAGCTGGGGCCTCTCCTACGAGCAGTACTTC. Translated: CASRSWGLSYEQYF.

The genes are TRBV9 and TRBJ1-2; D is perhaps TRBD1 (5 bases). The germline gives CDR1 SGDLS, CDR2 YYNGEE. Trimming stripped 3 bases from V and 0 bases from J, with 9 bases between. The CDR3 spans 14 residues. CDR3 amino acids: CASSEQVSNYGYTF. The DNA of the CDR3 is TGTGCCAGCAGCGAACAGGTTTCTAACTATGGCTACACCTTC.

The V gene is TRBV2, the J gene TRBJ1-4, with D perhaps matching TRBD1 (6 bases). CDR1 is SNHLY, CDR2 FYNNEI, per germline. V dropped 7 bases and J dropped 6 bases, with 18 bases sitting between them. The CDR3 contains 15 residues. CDR3 nucleotides: TGTGCCAGCACCATGGACAGCAGTGTTTATGAAAAACTGTTTTTT. Translating it yields CASTMDSSVYEKLFF.

This chain joins TRBV28 and TRBJ2-5; the D gene is possibly TRBD2 (7 bases). Trimming cost V 1 base and J 3 bases, with 18 bases left between them. This CDR3 is 17 amino acids long. CDR1 and CDR2 from the germline V gene are MDHEN and SYDVKM. The CDR3: CASSLLGGVAGEETQYF. CDR3 nucleotides: TGTGCCAGCAGTTTATTAGGGGGTGTGGCGGGGGAAGAGACCCAGTACTTC.

The CDR3 sequence: CAISESLGQGIYEQYF. The CDR3, as DNA: TGTGCCATCAGTGAGTCCTTAGGACAGGGAATTTACGAGCAGTACTTC. The chain uses TRBV10-3 and TRBJ2-7; 8 bases agree with TRBD1. The CDR3 sequence is 16 residues long. CDR1 is ENHRY and CDR2 is SYGVKD in the germline V gene. The trim removed 0 bases at V and 4 bases at J, leaving 8 bases unmatched.

This chain joins TRBV11-3 and TRBJ2-3, with 13 bases matching TRBD2. Germline lookup yields CDR1 SGHNT and CDR2 YENEEA. The V segment lost 4 bases and the J segment 5 bases; nucleotides outside the gene matches: 9. The CDR3 is 17 amino acids. CDR3 nucleotides: TGTGCCAGCAGCTCTGGACTAGCGGGAGTGGTAGGAGATACGCAGTATTTT. It encodes CASSSGLAGVVGDTQYF. Full variable domain (missing parts from reference TRBV11-3 and TRBJ2-3): EAGVVQSPRYKIIEKKQPVAFWCNPISGHNTLYWYLQNLGQGPELLIRYENEEAVDDSQLPKDRFSAERLKGVDSTLKIQPAELGDSAVYLCASSSGLAGVVGDTQYFGPGTRLTVL.

This sequence joins TRBV9 and TRBJ2-5, with 7 bases identical to TRBD1. CDR1 is SGDLS and CDR2 is YYNGEE in the germline V gene. The CDR3 is 14 amino acids. The J segment lost 4 bases and the V segment lost 4 bases, leaving 7 bases of the junction unmatched. In nucleotides, the CDR3 is TGTGCCAGCAGCTACGACAGGGTGGGAGAGACCCAGTACTTC. Its protein product is CASSYDRVGETQYF.

The V call is TRBV28, the J call TRBJ1-4; 12 nucleotides line up with TRBD1. Germline V gene data show CDR1 as MDHEN and CDR2 as SYDVKM. Losses at the gene ends were 5 bases for V and 8 bases for J; bases not matched to a gene: 6. This CDR3 spans 15 amino acids. CDR3 amino acids: CASSDTGTGGEKLFF. In DNA, the CDR3 is TGTGCCAGCAGTGACACCGGGACAGGGGGCGAAAAACTGTTTTTT.

This clone has a handful of counts. This chain connects TRBV28 to TRBJ1-4; 7 positions agree with TRBD1. CDR3 length: 15 amino acids. CDR1 and CDR2 (germline): MDHEN, SYDVKM. V lost 5 bases, J lost 5 bases, and 8 bases stayed unmatched. The CDR3 loop is CASSRTQGLNEKLFF. CDR3 nucleotide sequence: TGTGCCAGCAGTCGGACACAGGGGTTAAATGAAAAACTGTTTTTT.

The J gene is TRBJ2-3, the V gene TRBV7-8; D is possibly TRBD1 (6 bases). The V gene's germline CDR1 is SGHVS and CDR2 FQNEAQ. The CDR3 runs 14 residues. Trimming removed 5 bases at V and 0 bases at J, with 9 bases between. CDR3 region: CASSRDTSTDTQYF. CDR3 nucleotides: TGTGCCAGCAGCCGGGACACTAGCACAGATACGCAGTATTTT.

The chain links TRBV27 to TRBJ2-7; 7 nucleotides align to TRBD1. V trimming: 3 bases; J trimming: 2 bases; junction bases outside the gene matches: 10. The CDR3 is 16 amino acids. Germline V lookup: CDR1 MNHEY, CDR2 SMNVEV (reference sequence). The CDR3 region has the DNA TGTGCCAGCAGTTTTGCCCCCACAGGGGTGGCCTACGAGCAGTACTTC. Its translation: CASSFAPTGVAYEQYF.

The chain combines TRBV18 with TRBJ2-7; no clear D. The CDR3 totals 13 residues. The germline gives CDR1 KGHSH, CDR2 LQKENI. V lost 6 bases and J lost 0, with 9 bases in between. CDR3 DNA: TGTGCCAGCTCGTCACAGAGCTCCTACGAGCAGTACTTC. Protein: CASSSQSSYEQYF.

The chain recombines TRBV28 with TRBJ2-7; 12 bases fit TRBD2. The CDR3 covers 19 residues. Germline lookup yields CDR1 MDHEN and CDR2 SYDVKM. Trimming took 3 bases from V and 0 from J; bases not matched to a gene: 12. The CDR3 DNA sequence: TGTGCCAGCAGTTTCCTCCCACTAGCGGGAGGATCCAGCTCCTACGAGCAGTACTTC. Residues: CASSFLPLAGGSSSYEQYF.